The present T cell receptor (beta chain) was sequenced within a study of T cells after yellow fever vaccination. Study-wide points: Clones from primary vaccination mostly reappeared after the booster (roughly 97% CD4, roughly 87% CD8). Weaker, the secondary response peaked sooner, at day 5 versus 15. Among all clonotypes, a small share was observed in both CD4 and CD8 compartments.

Making TCR cDNA involved 5'RACE template switching, which added UMIs and a universal primer site. TCRdb called the 5' RACE reads again in MiXCR, with one record for every CDR3 protein. Among about 340,000 distinct CDR3 sequences listed, almost 4% were seen once. Germline loops: CDR1 SQVTM, CDR2 ANQGSEA. The CDR3 runs to 11 residues. V shed 7 bases and J shed 4 bases, with 10 bases lying between them. This clonotype was seen ten or more times. Its target is not known. Sequenced material: PBMCs, taken 5 days after the yellow fever booster vaccination. The receptor comes from a man aged 18 to 30 who received the YFV17D yellow fever vaccine. This chain uses TRBV29-1 with TRBJ2-5; tentative D call: TRBD1 (5 bases). In DNA, the CDR3 is TGCAGCGCTTCTAGGGGAGAGACCCAGTACTTC. Its translation: CSASRGETQYF.